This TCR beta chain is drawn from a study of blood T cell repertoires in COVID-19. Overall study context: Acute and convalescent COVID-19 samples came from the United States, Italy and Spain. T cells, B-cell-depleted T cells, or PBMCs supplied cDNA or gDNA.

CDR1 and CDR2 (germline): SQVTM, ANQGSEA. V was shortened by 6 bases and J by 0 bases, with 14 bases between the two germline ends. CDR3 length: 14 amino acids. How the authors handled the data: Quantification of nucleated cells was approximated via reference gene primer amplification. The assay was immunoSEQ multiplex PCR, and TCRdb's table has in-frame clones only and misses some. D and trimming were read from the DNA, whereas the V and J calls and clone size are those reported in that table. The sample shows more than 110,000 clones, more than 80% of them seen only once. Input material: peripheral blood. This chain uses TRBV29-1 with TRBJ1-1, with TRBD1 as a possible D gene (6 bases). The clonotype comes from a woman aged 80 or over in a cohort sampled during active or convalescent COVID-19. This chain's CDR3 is CSVKGGQMNTEAFF. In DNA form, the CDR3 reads TGCAGCGTCAAGGGTGGACAGATGAACACTGAAGCTTTCTTT.